The sequence of this T cell receptor (beta chain) was determined in a study of breast tumors, draining lymph nodes, adjacent tissues. TCRdb recomputed calls from the multiplex PCR reads with MiXCR, one row per CDR3 protein. The sample contains about 21,000 distinct CDR3 sequences, 32% of which appear only once. General study results and limits: Tumor T cell lymph node origin was a supported hypothesis, not proven. Tumor repertoires ranked between lymph nodes and nontumor tissue in diversity, with V and J gene preferences. Luminal-like breast cancer showed significantly higher tumor–nontumor repertoire similarity than basal-like.

The CDR3 runs to 16 residues. Germline-derived CDR1 and CDR2 are WNHNN and SYGVQD (reference sequence). The ends were cut back, 1 base at V and 9 bases at J, with 19 bases in the middle. In this sample, this clonotype turned up a few times. Its antigen is currently unknown. This receptor was obtained from a female donor with breast cancer. Some clones in this sample may be carry-over from other donors' samples. The V gene is TRBV10-1, the J gene TRBJ2-4, with unresolved D. Input material: breast tumor tissue. Here the CDR3 reads CASSELIVVPVGIQYF. In DNA, the CDR3 is TGCGCCAGCAGTGAGTTGATAGTGGTCCCCGTGGGCATTCAGTACTTC.